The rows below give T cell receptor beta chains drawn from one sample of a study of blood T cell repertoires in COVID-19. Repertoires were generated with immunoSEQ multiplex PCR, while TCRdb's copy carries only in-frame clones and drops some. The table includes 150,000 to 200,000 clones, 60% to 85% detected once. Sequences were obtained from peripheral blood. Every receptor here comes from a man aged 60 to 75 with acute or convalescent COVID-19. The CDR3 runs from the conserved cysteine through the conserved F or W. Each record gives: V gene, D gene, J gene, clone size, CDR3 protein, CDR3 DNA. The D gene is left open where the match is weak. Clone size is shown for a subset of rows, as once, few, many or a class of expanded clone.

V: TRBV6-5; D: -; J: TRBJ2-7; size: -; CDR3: CASSYSSGGAYEQYF; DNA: TGTGCCAGCAGTTACTCAAGCGGCGGGGCTTACGAGCAGTACTTC
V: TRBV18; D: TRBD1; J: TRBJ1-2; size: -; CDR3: CASSPSTGGGYGYTF; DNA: TGTGCCAGCTCACCGTCGACAGGGGGCGGCTATGGCTACACCTTC
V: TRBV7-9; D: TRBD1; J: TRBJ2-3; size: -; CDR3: CASSLGDRATDTQYF; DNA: TGTGCCAGCAGCCTCGGGGACAGAGCCACAGATACGCAGTATTTT
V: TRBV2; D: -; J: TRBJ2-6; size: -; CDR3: CASSEIGQPYSGANVLTF; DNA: TGTGCCAGCAGTGAAATCGGACAGCCGTACTCTGGGGCCAACGTCCTGACTTTC
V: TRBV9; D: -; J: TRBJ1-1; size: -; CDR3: CASSGRTGKKEAFF; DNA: TGTGCCAGCAGCGGACGTACGGGGAAGAAAGAAGCTTTCTTT
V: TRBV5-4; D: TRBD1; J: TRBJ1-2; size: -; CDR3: CASSLGQGNYGYTF; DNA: TGTGCCAGCAGCTTGGGACAGGGGAACTATGGCTACACCTTC
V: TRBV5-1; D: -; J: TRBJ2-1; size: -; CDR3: CASSSIRAYNEQFF; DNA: TGCGCCAGCAGCTCTATCAGGGCCTACAATGAGCAGTTCTTC
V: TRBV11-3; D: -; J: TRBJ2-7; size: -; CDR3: CASSLTGKAYEQYF; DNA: TGTGCCAGCAGCTTAACCGGGAAAGCCTACGAGCAGTACTTC
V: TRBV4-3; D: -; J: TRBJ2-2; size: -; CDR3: CASSQGQGGTGELFF; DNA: TGCGCCAGCAGCCAAGGCCAGGGAGGCACCGGGGAGCTGTTTTTT
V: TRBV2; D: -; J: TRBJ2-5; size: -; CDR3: CASESQGMTETQYF; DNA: TGTGCCAGCGAAAGCCAGGGGATGACGGAGACCCAGTACTTC
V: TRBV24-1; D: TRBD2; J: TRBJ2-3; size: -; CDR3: CATSDTTSGSDTQYF; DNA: TGTGCCACCAGTGACACCACTAGCGGCTCAGATACGCAGTATTTT
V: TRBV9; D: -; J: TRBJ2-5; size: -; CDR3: CASSDGGGQETQYF; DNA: TGTGCCAGCAGCGACGGGGGTGGGCAAGAGACCCAGTACTTC
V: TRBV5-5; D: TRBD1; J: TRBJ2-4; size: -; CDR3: CASSLLVNRGNIQYF; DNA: TGTGCCAGCAGCTTGTTAGTTAACAGGGGAAACATTCAGTACTTC
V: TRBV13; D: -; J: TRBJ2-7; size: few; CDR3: CASSPSTAPMEQYF; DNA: TGTGCCAGCAGCCCCAGCACAGCCCCCATGGAGCAGTACTTC
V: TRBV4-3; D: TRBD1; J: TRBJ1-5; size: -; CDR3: CASSPWTGQGQPQHF; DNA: TGCGCCAGCAGCCCTTGGACAGGGCAGGGACAGCCCCAGCATTTT
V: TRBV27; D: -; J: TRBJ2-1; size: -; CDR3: CASSLSAPSPHNEQFF; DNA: TGTGCCAGCAGTTTATCAGCCCCTAGCCCCCACAATGAGCAGTTCTTC
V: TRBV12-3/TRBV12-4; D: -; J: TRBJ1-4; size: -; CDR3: CASSFDEKLFF; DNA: TGTGCCAGCAGTTTCGATGAAAAACTGTTTTTT
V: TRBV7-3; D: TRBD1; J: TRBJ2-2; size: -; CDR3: CASSPRTGNTGELFF; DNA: TGTGCCAGCAGCCCTCGGACAGGGAACACCGGGGAGCTGTTTTTT
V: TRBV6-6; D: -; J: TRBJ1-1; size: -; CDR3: CASSRETVKAFF; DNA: TGTGCCAGCAGTCGGGAGACGGTAAAAGCTTTCTTT
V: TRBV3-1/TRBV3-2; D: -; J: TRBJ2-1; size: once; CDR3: CASSGDGYNEQFF; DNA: TGTGCCAGCAGCGGAGACGGATACAATGAGCAGTTCTTC
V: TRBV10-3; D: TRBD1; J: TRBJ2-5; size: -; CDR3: CAIRGTGEQKTQYF; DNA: TGTGCCATCAGGGGGACAGGGGAACAGAAGACCCAGTACTTC
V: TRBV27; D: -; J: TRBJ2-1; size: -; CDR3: CASRVQGSYNEQFF; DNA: TGTGCCAGCAGGGTGCAGGGCTCCTACAATGAGCAGTTCTTC
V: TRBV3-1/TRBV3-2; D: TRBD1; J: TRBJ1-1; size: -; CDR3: CASSPGGRNTEAFF; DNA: TGTGCCAGCAGCCCAGGGGGGAGGAACACTGAAGCTTTCTTT
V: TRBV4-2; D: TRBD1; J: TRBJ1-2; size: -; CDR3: CASSQWVTGGQSHGYTF; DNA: TGTGCCAGCAGCCAGTGGGTAACAGGGGGTCAATCCCATGGCTACACCTTC
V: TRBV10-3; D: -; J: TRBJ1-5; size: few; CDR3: CAISQKGVPTEPQHF; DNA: TGTGCCATCAGTCAAAAGGGGGTGCCTACCGAGCCCCAGCATTTT
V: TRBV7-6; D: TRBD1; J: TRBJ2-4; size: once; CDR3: CASSFGQDQVNIQYF; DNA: TGTGCCAGCAGCTTTGGACAGGACCAAGTTAACATTCAGTACTTC
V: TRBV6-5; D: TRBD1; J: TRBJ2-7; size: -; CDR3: CASTIRTGGSYEQYF; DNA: TGTGCCAGCACCATTCGGACAGGGGGATCCTACGAGCAGTACTTC
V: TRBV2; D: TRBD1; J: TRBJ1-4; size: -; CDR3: CASSEVVGTGAEKLFF; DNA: TGTGCCAGCAGTGAAGTAGTAGGGACAGGGGCCGAAAAACTGTTTTTT
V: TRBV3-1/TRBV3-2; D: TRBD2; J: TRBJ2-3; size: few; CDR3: CASSHPPGTSGGGDTQYF; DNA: TGTGCCAGCAGCCACCCCCCCGGGACTAGCGGGGGCGGGGATACGCAGTATTTT
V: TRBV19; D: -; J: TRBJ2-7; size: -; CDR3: CASKVSGQGTGEQYF; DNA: TGTGCCAGTAAGGTATCGGGGCAGGGGACGGGCGAGCAGTACTTC
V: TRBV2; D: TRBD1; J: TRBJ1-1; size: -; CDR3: CASRPTTGGTEAFF; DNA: TGTGCCAGCCGGCCAACGACAGGGGGGACTGAAGCTTTCTTT
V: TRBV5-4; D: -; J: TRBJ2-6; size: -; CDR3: CASSLRVTGANVLTF; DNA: TGTGCCAGCAGCTTGCGGGTAACTGGGGCCAACGTCCTGACTTTC
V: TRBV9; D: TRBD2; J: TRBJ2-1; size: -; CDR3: CASSAGGTSGYNEQFF; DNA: TGTGCCAGCAGCGCCGGGGGGACTAGCGGGTACAATGAGCAGTTCTTC
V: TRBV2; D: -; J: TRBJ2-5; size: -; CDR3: CASSAGGYETQYF; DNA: TGTGCCAGCAGTGCGGGGGGCTACGAGACCCAGTACTTC
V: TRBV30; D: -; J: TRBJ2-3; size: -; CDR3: CAWSVRSVRDTQYF; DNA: TGTGCCTGGAGTGTACGGAGCGTGCGAGATACGCAGTATTTT
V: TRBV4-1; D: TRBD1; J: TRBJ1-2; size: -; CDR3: CASSQFGEQGYGYTF; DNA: TGCGCCAGCAGCCAGTTTGGGGAACAGGGGTATGGCTACACCTTC
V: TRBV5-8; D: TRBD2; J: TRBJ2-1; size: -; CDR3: CASSMTSGVYNEQFF; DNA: TGTGCCAGCAGCATGACTAGCGGGGTCTACAATGAGCAGTTCTTC
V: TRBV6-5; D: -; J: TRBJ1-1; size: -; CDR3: CASSYAGVEITEAFF; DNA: TGTGCCAGCAGTTACGCAGGGGTCGAGATCACTGAAGCTTTCTTT
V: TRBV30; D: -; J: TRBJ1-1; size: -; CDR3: CAWNRYRDTEAFF; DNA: TGTGCCTGGAACCGATACAGGGACACTGAAGCTTTCTTT
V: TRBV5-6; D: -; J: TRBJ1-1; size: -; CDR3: CASSLEGWGNTEAFF; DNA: TGTGCCAGCAGCTTGGAGGGGTGGGGGAACACTGAAGCTTTCTTT
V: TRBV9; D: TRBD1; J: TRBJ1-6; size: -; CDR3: CASSEDPQGVHSPLHF; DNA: TGTGCCAGCAGCGAGGACCCCCAGGGGGTTCATTCACCCCTCCACTTT
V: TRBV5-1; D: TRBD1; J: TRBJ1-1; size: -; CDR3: CASSLRRTGPTEAFF; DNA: TGCGCCAGCAGTTTGAGAAGGACAGGGCCAACTGAAGCTTTCTTT
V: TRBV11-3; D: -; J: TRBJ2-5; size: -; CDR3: CASSSPRRGWETQYF; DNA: TGTGCCAGCAGCTCCCCGCGTCGAGGGTGGGAGACCCAGTACTTC
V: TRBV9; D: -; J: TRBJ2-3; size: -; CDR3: CASSGLTDTQYF; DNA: TGTGCCAGCAGCGGGCTCACAGATACGCAGTATTTT
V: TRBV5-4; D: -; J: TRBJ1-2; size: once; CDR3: CASSFRQDGYTF; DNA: TGTGCCAGCAGCTTTAGACAGGATGGCTACACCTTC
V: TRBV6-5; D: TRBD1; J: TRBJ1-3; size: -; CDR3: CASSYETGVGNTIYF; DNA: TGTGCCAGCAGTTACGAGACAGGGGTCGGAAACACCATATATTTT
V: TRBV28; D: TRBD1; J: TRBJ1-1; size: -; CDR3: CASSPRQGAAEAFF; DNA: TGTGCCAGCAGTCCCCGTCAGGGGGCAGCTGAAGCTTTCTTT
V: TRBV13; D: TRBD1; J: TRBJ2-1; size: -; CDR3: CASSLHKTGGKNEQFF; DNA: TGTGCCAGCAGCCTACATAAAACAGGGGGAAAAAATGAGCAGTTCTTC
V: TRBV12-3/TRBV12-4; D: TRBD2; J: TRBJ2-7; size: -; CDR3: CASSVGLVYEQYF; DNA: TGTGCCAGCAGTGTCGGACTAGTCTACGAGCAGTACTTC
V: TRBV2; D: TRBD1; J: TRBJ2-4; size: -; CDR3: CASQRDRGAKNIQYF; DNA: TGTGCCAGCCAACGGGACAGGGGTGCCAAAAACATTCAGTACTTC
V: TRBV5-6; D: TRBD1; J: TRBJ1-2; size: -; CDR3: CASSLGITGGGYGYTF; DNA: TGTGCCAGCAGCTTGGGCATAACAGGGGGCGGCTATGGCTACACCTTC
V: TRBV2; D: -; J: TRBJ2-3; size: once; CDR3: CASIPLLYYDSSTDTQYF; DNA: TGTGCCAGCATCCCTCTCCTCTATTACGACTCTAGCACAGATACGCAGTATTTT
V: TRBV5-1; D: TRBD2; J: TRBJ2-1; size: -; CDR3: CASSPLAGEREQFF; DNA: TGCGCCAGCAGCCCACTAGCGGGGGAGAGGGAGCAGTTCTTC
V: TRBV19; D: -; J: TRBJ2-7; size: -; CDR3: CASSPGASGYEQYF; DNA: TGTGCCAGTAGTCCTGGGGCCAGTGGCTACGAGCAGTACTTC
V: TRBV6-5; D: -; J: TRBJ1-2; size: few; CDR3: CASSPRSRGEYGYTF; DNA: TGTGCCAGCAGCCCCCGGAGCAGGGGAGAGTATGGCTACACCTTC
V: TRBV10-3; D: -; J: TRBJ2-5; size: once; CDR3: CAISDRRDQETQYF; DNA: TGTGCCATCAGTGACCGACGGGACCAAGAGACCCAGTACTTC
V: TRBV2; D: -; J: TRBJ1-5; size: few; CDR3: CASSRDNSNQPQHF; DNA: TGTGCCAGCAGCAGGGATAATAGCAATCAGCCCCAGCATTTT